A selection of T cell receptor beta chains follows, all from one sample in a study of T cell changes during pregnancy in multiple sclerosis. Sequenced by immunoSEQ multiplex PCR; TCRdb stores in-frame clones only, minus some. The sample lists some 30,000 clones, around 89% seen once, with approximately 7.2% in the top ten. The input for sequencing was CD8+ T cells from peripheral blood mononuclear cells, taken in the second trimester of pregnancy. These receptors all come from a female donor with multiple sclerosis, enrolled in a pregnancy study. CDR3s include the opening cysteine and the closing phenylalanine or tryptophan. The order of the fields is V gene, D gene, J gene, clone size, CDR3 DNA, CDR3 protein. The D gene is left open where the match is weak. Size is omitted from some rows. Given values are once, few, many or a class for expanded clones.

v_gene: TRBV11-1; d_gene: TRBD1; j_gene: TRBJ1-1; abundance: -; CDR3nt: TGTGCCAGCAGCTCAAGGGACAGTGTGAACACTGAAGCTTTCTTT; CDR3aa: CASSSRDSVNTEAFF
v_gene: TRBV6-5; d_gene: TRBD1; j_gene: TRBJ1-5; abundance: -; CDR3nt: TGTGCCAGCAGTGGGACAGAGAATCAGCCCCAGCATTTT; CDR3aa: CASSGTENQPQHF
v_gene: TRBV7-7; d_gene: -; j_gene: TRBJ2-5; abundance: -; CDR3nt: TGTGCTAGCAGCTTAGCGACCCATGGTATGGCGGCACACGAGACCCAGTACTTC; CDR3aa: CASSLATHGMAAHETQYF
v_gene: TRBV18; d_gene: TRBD1; j_gene: TRBJ1-5; abundance: -; CDR3nt: TGTGCCAGCTCAGCCGGTGGGACAGGGGGTTTATATCAGCCCCAGCATTTT; CDR3aa: CASSAGGTGGLYQPQHF
v_gene: TRBV15; d_gene: TRBD1; j_gene: TRBJ2-7; abundance: -; CDR3nt: TGTGCCACCAGCAGAGGTGGGACAGGGTTGTACGAGCAGTACTTC; CDR3aa: CATSRGGTGLYEQYF
v_gene: TRBV19; d_gene: -; j_gene: TRBJ2-3; abundance: -; CDR3nt: TGTGCCAGTAGTATAGATCGAATCGGGGAGTTGTCGTCAGATACGCAGTATTTT; CDR3aa: CASSIDRIGELSSDTQYF
v_gene: TRBV4-3; d_gene: -; j_gene: TRBJ1-1; abundance: -; CDR3nt: TGCGCCAGCAGCCAAGCCAAACAGGGAGCCCCTGAAGCTTTCTTT; CDR3aa: CASSQAKQGAPEAFF
v_gene: TRBV19; d_gene: TRBD1; j_gene: TRBJ1-1; abundance: -; CDR3nt: TGTGCCAGTAGTATCGACAGGGAGGACACTGAAGCTTTCTTT; CDR3aa: CASSIDREDTEAFF
v_gene: TRBV16; d_gene: -; j_gene: TRBJ1-3; abundance: -; CDR3nt: TGTGCCAGCAGCCCCCTGACGGAGAGCTCTGGAAACACCATATATTTT; CDR3aa: CASSPLTESSGNTIYF
v_gene: TRBV5-4; d_gene: -; j_gene: TRBJ2-3; abundance: -; CDR3nt: TGTGCCAGCAGCTCACTAGGAGATACGCAGTATTTT; CDR3aa: CASSSLGDTQYF
v_gene: TRBV14; d_gene: -; j_gene: TRBJ2-5; abundance: -; CDR3nt: TGTGCCAGCAGCCAAGATTTGACGGGAAGGGAGAAAGAGACCCAGTACTTC; CDR3aa: CASSQDLTGREKETQYF
v_gene: TRBV7-9; d_gene: -; j_gene: TRBJ1-2; abundance: -; CDR3nt: TGTGCCAGCAGCCGGAAGGAGGCCGACTATGGCTACACCTTC; CDR3aa: CASSRKEADYGYTF
v_gene: TRBV9; d_gene: TRBD1; j_gene: TRBJ1-4; abundance: -; CDR3nt: TGTGCCAGCAGTGGAGACCCCAGACAGGGATGGAATGAAAAACTGTTTTTT; CDR3aa: CASSGDPRQGWNEKLFF
v_gene: TRBV6-5; d_gene: TRBD1; j_gene: TRBJ2-1; abundance: few; CDR3nt: TGTGCCAGCGGGGGCGGGACAGGCACTATCGCTGAGCAGTTCTTC; CDR3aa: CASGGGTGTIAEQFF
v_gene: TRBV21-1; d_gene: -; j_gene: TRBJ1-6; abundance: -; CDR3nt: TGTGCCAGCAGACTCAAAGTATCCCGGGACAGGTATAATTCACCCCTCCACTTT; CDR3aa: CASRLKVSRDRYNSPLHF
v_gene: TRBV7-9; d_gene: -; j_gene: TRBJ2-2; abundance: -; CDR3nt: TGTGCCAGCAGTCGTCTTGGGGGACTCACCGGGGAGCTGTTTTTT; CDR3aa: CASSRLGGLTGELFF
v_gene: TRBV29-1; d_gene: TRBD1; j_gene: TRBJ2-7; abundance: -; CDR3nt: TGCAGCGTTGAAGGGAGACAGGGTTTCGAGCAGTACTTC; CDR3aa: CSVEGRQGFEQYF
v_gene: TRBV9; d_gene: TRBD1; j_gene: TRBJ1-1; abundance: -; CDR3nt: TGTGCCAGCAGCGTAGAGGGGGCCACTGAAGCTTTCTTT; CDR3aa: CASSVEGATEAFF
v_gene: TRBV7-9; d_gene: -; j_gene: TRBJ2-2; abundance: once; CDR3nt: TGTGCCAGCAGCTTAGCGGCCTCGGGCGGGGAGCTGTTTTTT; CDR3aa: CASSLAASGGELFF
v_gene: TRBV7-9; d_gene: TRBD2; j_gene: TRBJ2-3; abundance: -; CDR3nt: TGTGCCAGCAGCTCGGGACTAGCGGACACAGATACGCAGTATTTT; CDR3aa: CASSSGLADTDTQYF
v_gene: TRBV27; d_gene: -; j_gene: TRBJ2-1; abundance: -; CDR3nt: TGTGCCAGTTCTCCTTGGGGGGTCAGCTCCTACAATGAGCAGTTCTTC; CDR3aa: CASSPWGVSSYNEQFF
v_gene: TRBV4-1; d_gene: TRBD1; j_gene: TRBJ2-5; abundance: -; CDR3nt: TGCGCCAGCAGCCAGACCTGGACAGGGGGCGAGGAGACCCAGTACTTC; CDR3aa: CASSQTWTGGEETQYF
v_gene: TRBV4-1; d_gene: -; j_gene: TRBJ2-1; abundance: -; CDR3nt: TGCGCCAGCAGCCAAGATAGCAACTCCTACAATGAGCAGTTCTTC; CDR3aa: CASSQDSNSYNEQFF
v_gene: TRBV30; d_gene: -; j_gene: TRBJ2-2; abundance: once; CDR3nt: TGTGCCTGGAGCATGAACGGGAGAGACACCGGGGAGCTGTTTTTT; CDR3aa: CAWSMNGRDTGELFF
v_gene: TRBV13; d_gene: -; j_gene: TRBJ1-5; abundance: many; CDR3nt: TGTGCCAGCAGCTTAGGCGACAGGCAGCCCCAGCATTTT; CDR3aa: CASSLGDRQPQHF
v_gene: TRBV28; d_gene: -; j_gene: TRBJ1-1; abundance: -; CDR3nt: TGTGCCAGCAGCCTGAACCCAGGGTGGCAGTCGGTAGCTTTCTTT; CDR3aa: CASSLNPGWQSVAFF
v_gene: TRBV29-1; d_gene: -; j_gene: TRBJ2-5; abundance: -; CDR3nt: TGCAGCGCTAGAGGAGGTGATGAGTGGGAGACCCAGTACTTC; CDR3aa: CSARGGDEWETQYF
v_gene: TRBV5-1; d_gene: -; j_gene: TRBJ2-3; abundance: -; CDR3nt: TGCGCCAGCAGCTTGACAGGATTTGGTGTTCTATCCACAGATACGCAGTATTTT; CDR3aa: CASSLTGFGVLSTDTQYF
v_gene: TRBV28; d_gene: TRBD1; j_gene: TRBJ2-6; abundance: medium-sized; CDR3nt: TGTGCCAGCAGAAGACAGGGAAGCTCTGGGGCCAACGTCCTGACTTTC; CDR3aa: CASRRQGSSGANVLTF
v_gene: TRBV2; d_gene: TRBD2; j_gene: TRBJ2-7; abundance: -; CDR3nt: TGTGCCAGCAGTCCGGGACTAGCTTCAGTCGAGCAGTACTTC; CDR3aa: CASSPGLASVEQYF
v_gene: TRBV11-2; d_gene: -; j_gene: TRBJ2-7; abundance: -; CDR3nt: TGTGCCAGCAGCTTAGCTGGGACACTTTACGAGCAGTACTTC; CDR3aa: CASSLAGTLYEQYF
v_gene: TRBV5-6; d_gene: -; j_gene: TRBJ1-6; abundance: -; CDR3nt: TGTGCCAGCAGCTTGACGTACAGCTCCTATAATTCACCCCTCCACTTT; CDR3aa: CASSLTYSSYNSPLHF
v_gene: TRBV28; d_gene: -; j_gene: TRBJ2-3; abundance: once; CDR3nt: TGTGCCTCCAGGCTATCCAACGAGGGCTATACGCAGTATTTT; CDR3aa: CASRLSNEGYTQYF
v_gene: TRBV11-2; d_gene: TRBD1; j_gene: TRBJ1-2; abundance: once; CDR3nt: TGTGCCAGCAGCTTAGTAGGAACCGGGACAGTCTATGGCTACACCTTC; CDR3aa: CASSLVGTGTVYGYTF
v_gene: TRBV6-1; d_gene: -; j_gene: TRBJ2-1; abundance: -; CDR3nt: TGTGCCAGCAGTGAGGAGAGGACAGCTTACAATGAGCAGTTCTTC; CDR3aa: CASSEERTAYNEQFF
v_gene: TRBV5-6; d_gene: -; j_gene: TRBJ2-1; abundance: -; CDR3nt: TGTGCCAGCAGCTTGGCCGTGAAGGGGTTCAATGAGCAGTTCTTC; CDR3aa: CASSLAVKGFNEQFF
v_gene: TRBV19; d_gene: TRBD1; j_gene: TRBJ1-6; abundance: -; CDR3nt: TGTGCCAGTAGCCCGGGACAGGGAATTGTCCCCCTCCACTTT; CDR3aa: CASSPGQGIVPLHF
v_gene: TRBV29-1; d_gene: TRBD2; j_gene: TRBJ2-3; abundance: -; CDR3nt: TGCAGCGGGACTAGCGGGAGTCGGGATACGCAGTATTTT; CDR3aa: CSGTSGSRDTQYF
v_gene: TRBV6-1; d_gene: -; j_gene: TRBJ2-7; abundance: -; CDR3nt: TGTGCCAGCAGTGAACAGGGTACCAACGAGCAGTACTTC; CDR3aa: CASSEQGTNEQYF
v_gene: TRBV6-5; d_gene: -; j_gene: TRBJ1-2; abundance: once; CDR3nt: TGTGCCAGCAGGATGACAGTTAACCCCGGGGGTGGCTACACCTTC; CDR3aa: CASRMTVNPGGGYTF
v_gene: TRBV7-9; d_gene: -; j_gene: TRBJ1-1; abundance: -; CDR3nt: TGTGCCAGCAGTGTCAAGGGACAGAACACTGAAGCTTTCTTT; CDR3aa: CASSVKGQNTEAFF
v_gene: TRBV4-3; d_gene: -; j_gene: TRBJ1-2; abundance: -; CDR3nt: TGCGCCAGCAGCCAAGGACAGTTAGCTAACTATGGCTACACCTTC; CDR3aa: CASSQGQLANYGYTF
v_gene: TRBV4-3; d_gene: TRBD1; j_gene: TRBJ2-7; abundance: -; CDR3nt: TGCGCCAGCAGCCAAGATACAGGGGGCTTATACGAGCAGTACTTC; CDR3aa: CASSQDTGGLYEQYF
v_gene: TRBV5-6; d_gene: -; j_gene: TRBJ2-1; abundance: once; CDR3nt: TGTGCCAGCAGCTTCCCCCAAGCCAATGAGCAGTTCTTC; CDR3aa: CASSFPQANEQFF
v_gene: TRBV10-3; d_gene: -; j_gene: TRBJ2-7; abundance: -; CDR3nt: TGTGCCATCAGTGAGTCGCGTCTCTACGAGCAGTACTTC; CDR3aa: CAISESRLYEQYF
v_gene: TRBV6-5; d_gene: -; j_gene: TRBJ1-5; abundance: -; CDR3nt: TGTGCCAGCAGCCCTAATAATCAGCCCCAGCATTTT; CDR3aa: CASSPNNQPQHF
v_gene: TRBV10-3; d_gene: TRBD1; j_gene: TRBJ2-6; abundance: -; CDR3nt: TGTGCCATCAGTGAAGGACAGGGGTTGTCTCTCTCTGGGGCCAACGTCCTGACTTTC; CDR3aa: CAISEGQGLSLSGANVLTF
v_gene: TRBV5-1; d_gene: -; j_gene: TRBJ1-2; abundance: -; CDR3nt: TGCGCCAGCAGCCCCGACGGACATGATGGCTATGGCTACACCTTC; CDR3aa: CASSPDGHDGYGYTF
v_gene: TRBV7-9; d_gene: -; j_gene: TRBJ2-6; abundance: -; CDR3nt: TGTGCCAGCAGTTTCTCGGGCTCTGGGGCCAACGTCCTGACTTTC; CDR3aa: CASSFSGSGANVLTF
v_gene: TRBV5-4; d_gene: TRBD2; j_gene: TRBJ2-5; abundance: -; CDR3nt: TGTGCCAGCACTCGTCGGGGGGACGTAGAGACCCAGTACTTC; CDR3aa: CASTRRGDVETQYF
v_gene: TRBV4-1; d_gene: -; j_gene: TRBJ1-6; abundance: once; CDR3nt: TGCGCCAGCAGCCAAGGAGTCGGGGTAGAGAGTTCACCCCTCCACTTT; CDR3aa: CASSQGVGVESSPLHF
v_gene: TRBV6-6; d_gene: -; j_gene: TRBJ2-2; abundance: -; CDR3nt: TGTGCCAGCAGCCTATCGGGTCCTCACGCCGGGGAGCTGTTTTTT; CDR3aa: CASSLSGPHAGELFF
v_gene: TRBV18; d_gene: TRBD2; j_gene: TRBJ2-1; abundance: -; CDR3nt: TGTGCCAGCTCGGCCGATCGGACTAGCGAAGACAATGAGCAGTTCTTC; CDR3aa: CASSADRTSEDNEQFF